Below are 21 T cell receptor beta chains sequenced from a single sample in a study of blood T cell repertoires in COVID-19. Some clones are missing from TCRdb's copy, which holds only in-frame ones; the method was immunoSEQ multiplex PCR. This table holds roughly 34,000 clones, roughly nine tenths found once. The sequencing sample was made of peripheral blood. Source of these receptors: a man in his fifties or sixties with active or convalescent COVID-19.

The table lists this clone with a count of one. The chain links TRBV30 to TRBJ1-1, with 8 bases that match TRBD1. CDR3 length: 10 amino acids. Germline V gene sequence: CDR1 GTSNPN, CDR2 SVGIG (reference sequence). Trimming took 5 bases from V and 13 from J; bases not matched to a gene: 6. The CDR3 is CAWDRGKGFF. CDR3 nucleotides: TGTGCCTGGGACAGGGGCAAGGGTTTCTTT. Drawing the rest from reference TRBV30 and TRBJ1-1, the complete variable domain is SQTIHQWPATLVQPVGSPLSLECTVEGTSNPNLYWYRQAAGRGLQLLFYSVGIGQISSEVPQNLSASRPQDRQFILSSKKLLLSDSGFYLCAWDRGKGFFGQGTRLTVV.

This chain uses TRBV12-5 with TRBJ1-1; the D gene is possibly TRBD1 (5 bases). The CDR3 is made up of 15 amino acids. Germline CDR1 is LGHNT and CDR2 is FRNRAP. Between the trimmed V and J ends, which lost 0 bases and 1 base, there was a span of 9 bases. CDR3 sequence reads: CASGLVQDGNTEAFF. As DNA, the CDR3 is TGTGCTAGTGGTTTGGTACAGGACGGGAACACTGAAGCTTTCTTT.

V usage is TRBV7-3 and J usage is TRBJ2-6; 10 positions match TRBD1. This CDR3 comprises 17 residues. J was trimmed by 3 bases and V by 5 bases; bases with no gene match: 7. Germline CDR1 reads SGHTA; CDR2 reads FQGTGA. CDR3 nucleotides: TGTGCCAGCAGCACCCGACAGGGGGCGTATGGGGCCAACGTCCTGACTTTC. Amino acid sequence: CASSTRQGAYGANVLTF.

V gene TRBV19 combines with J gene TRBJ2-2; D is possibly TRBD2 (6 bases). Germline lookup yields CDR1 LNHDA and CDR2 SQIVND (reference sequence). The CDR3 has 16 residues. V was clipped by 6 bases and J by 5 bases, with 19 bases between them. DNA of the CDR3: TGTGCCAGTAGCTCAAGGTTATACGGGGGAACCGGGGAGCTGTTTTTT. Its translation is CASSSRLYGGTGELFF.

The CDR3 region has the DNA TGTGCCATCAGTGAGTCTGGGCCTTTGAACACTGAAGCTTTCTTT. As protein: CAISESGPLNTEAFF. The chain employs TRBV10-3 and TRBJ1-1; D not resolved. This CDR3 has 15 amino acids. Germline CDR1 is ENHRY and CDR2 is SYGVKD. V shed 0 bases and J shed 0 bases, with 8 bases lying between them.

In the case of this clone: The junction departs from germline at one end; a sequencing error may be responsible. The chain links TRBV6-1 to TRBJ2-3, with D perhaps matching TRBD2 (6 bases). This CDR3 is built from 16 residues. Germline CDR1 MNHNS, CDR2 SASEGT. CDR3 residues: CASREGRGFSTDTQYF. CDR3 DNA sequence: TGTGCCAGCAGGGAAGGACGGGGGTTTAGCACAGATACGCAGTATTTT.

Here the CDR3 reads CASSNGQVRNYGYTF. DNA of the CDR3: TGTGCCAGTAGTAACGGACAGGTTAGAAACTATGGCTACACCTTC. This sequence joins TRBV19 and TRBJ1-2; 7 positions match TRBD1. There are 15 residues in the CDR3. J was trimmed by 2 bases and V by 4 bases; bases with no gene match: 7. Germline V gives CDR1 LNHDA, CDR2 SQIVND (reference sequence).

The V gene is TRBV6-2 or TRBV6-3, the J gene TRBJ2-4, with D uncertain. This CDR3 spans 12 amino acids. Germline CDR1 is MNHEY and CDR2 is SVGEGT. The V and J ends lost 5 bases and 4 bases respectively, with 6 bases between them. The CDR3 bases are TGTGCCAGCAGTATTAAAAAAAACATTCAGTACTTC. The encoded protein is CASSIKKNIQYF.

This clone came up once. The rearrangement links TRBV5-6 to TRBJ2-7, with no clear D. CDR1 is SGHDT and CDR2 is YYEEEE in the germline V gene. The CDR3 totals 11 residues. Trimming left V 5 bases short and J 2 bases short, with 5 bases between. The CDR3 DNA is TGTGCCAGCAGTCAAACCTACGAGCAGTACTTC. Its translation: CASSQTYEQYF. Full variable domain (remainder filled in from reference TRBV5-6 and TRBJ2-7): DAGVTQSPTHLIKTRGQQVTLRCSPKSGHDTVSWYQQALGQGPQFIFQYYEEEERQRGNFPDRFSGHQFPNYSSELNVNALLLGDSALYLCASSQTYEQYFGPGTRLTVT.

This chain links TRBV19 with TRBJ1-2, with D possibly matching TRBD1 (6 bases). Germline-derived CDR1 and CDR2 are LNHDA and SQIVND (reference sequence). The CDR3 length is 15 residues. V lost 7 bases to trimming and J lost 8 bases, with 23 bases between them. This CDR3 reads CASTLSGTLKGGYTF. CDR3 in DNA: TGTGCCAGTACCCTATCGGGGACACTTAAGGGCGGCTACACCTTC.

The chain combines TRBV19 with TRBJ2-2, with 10 positions matching TRBD2. V shed 5 bases and J 6 bases; nucleotides not matched to a gene: 6. This CDR3 is built from 15 residues. CDR1 is LNHDA and CDR2 is SQIVND in the germline V gene (reference sequence). CDR3 DNA sequence: TGTGCCAGTAGTCTGGCTAGCGGGAGTGCCGGGGAGCTGTTTTTT. Encoded protein: CASSLASGSAGELFF. The whole variable domain, remainder taken from reference TRBV19 and TRBJ2-2, is DGGITQSPKYLFRKEGQNVTLSCEQNLNHDAMYWYRQDPGQGLRLIYYSQIVNDFQKGDIAEGYSVSREKKESFPLTVTSAQKNPTAFYLCASSLASGSAGELFFGEGSRLTVL.

This sequence joins TRBV12-3 or TRBV12-4 and TRBJ2-3, with D possibly matching TRBD2 (5 bases). This CDR3 has 13 residues. V lost 3 bases and J lost 5, with 9 bases in between. The CDR3 reads CASSLLAGDTQYF. The CDR3 coding sequence is TGTGCCAGCAGTTTGCTAGCTGGAGATACGCAGTATTTT.

The genes are TRBV11-1 and TRBJ1-2, with 8 bases fitting TRBD1. The CDR3 sequence is 14 residues long. The ends lost 5 bases at V and 8 bases at J; junction bases unmatched: 10. Germline lookup yields CDR1 SGHAT and CDR2 FQDESV (reference sequence). The CDR3, as DNA: TGTGCCAGCAGCGCGGACAGGGAATCGGGAGGCTACACCTTC. Translating gives CASSADRESGGYTF. Full variable domain (missing parts from reference TRBV11-1 and TRBJ1-2): EAEVAQSPRYKITEKSQAVAFWCDPISGHATLYWYRQILGQGPELLVQFQDESVVDDSQLPKDRFSAERLKGVDSTLKIQPAELGDSAMYLCASSADRESGGYTFGSGTRLTVV.

This sequence joins TRBV5-1 and TRBJ2-2; a possible D gene is TRBD1 (6 bases). With 0 bases removed from V and 4 bases from J, the gap between germline ends came to 16 bases. Germline V CDR1 and CDR2: SGHRS, YFSETQ. The CDR3 spans 17 residues. CDR3 amino acids: CASSLGAGERGTGELFF. CDR3 coding DNA: TGCGCCAGCAGCTTGGGGGCAGGGGAACGTGGCACCGGGGAGCTGTTTTTT. Looking up the rest from reference TRBV5-1 and TRBJ2-2 gives the full variable domain: KAGVTQTPRYLIKTRGQQVTLSCSPISGHRSVSWYQQTPGQGLQFLFEYFSETQRNKGNFPGRFSGRQFSNSRSEMNVSTLELGDSALYLCASSLGAGERGTGELFFGEGSRLTVL.

For the CDR3, the DNA is TGTGCCAGCAGCGGCAGGGCGGCGCCCTGGAACACTGAAGCTTTCTTT. As protein: CASSGRAAPWNTEAFF. The rearrangement links TRBV27 to TRBJ1-1, with TRBD1 as a possible D gene (5 bases). The germline gives CDR1 MNHEY, CDR2 SMNVEV (reference sequence). Trimming cost V 6 bases and J 1 base, with 18 bases left between them. The CDR3 contains 16 residues.

This clone occurred a few times. The chain couples TRBV2 to TRBJ1-2, with D possibly TRBD1 on 5 matching bases. The CDR3 contains 10 residues. Looked up from germline, CDR1 is SNHLY and CDR2 is FYNNEI. The CDR3 coding sequence is TGTGTCTCTGGGGGGAGCAGCTACACCTTC. Its translation: CVSGGSSYTF.

This clone was seen only a few times. V gene TRBV7-2 combines with J gene TRBJ2-4; TRBD2 matches 8 bases. Germline CDR1 SGHTA, CDR2 FQGNSA. Losses at the gene ends were 4 bases for V and 3 bases for J; bases not matched to a gene: 2. The CDR3 consists of 14 residues. The chain's CDR3 is CASSSGGVKNIQYF. In nucleotides, the CDR3 is TGTGCCAGCAGCTCCGGGGGGGTCAAAAACATTCAGTACTTC.

J is TRBJ2-3 and V is TRBV3-1 (or the pseudogene TRBV3-2), with D tentatively TRBD2 (7 bases). The CDR3 loop spans 16 amino acids. From germline, CDR1 is LGHDT and CDR2 YNNKEL (reference sequence). V dropped 0 bases and J dropped 5 bases, with 15 bases sitting between them. The CDR3: CASSQDGRGPGDTQYF. The CDR3 coding sequence is TGTGCCAGCAGCCAAGATGGGCGGGGGCCTGGAGATACGCAGTATTTT.

The rearrangement links TRBV2 to TRBJ2-5; no definite D call. The V end was cut by 5 bases, the J end by 1 base, with 14 bases between. The CDR3 consists of 15 residues. In germline, CDR1 is SNHLY, CDR2 FYNNEI. The CDR3 loop reads CASSSQTGTQETQYF. CDR3 DNA sequence: TGTGCCAGCAGTTCCCAGACTGGAACCCAAGAGACCCAGTACTTC.

The chain carries TRBV7-6 and TRBJ2-1; 7 bases line up with TRBD2. Germline trimming cut 3 bases from V and 8 bases from J; bases unmatched to any gene: 10. The CDR3 contains 15 residues. The germline V gene encodes CDR1 SGHVS and CDR2 FNYEAQ. DNA of the CDR3: TGTGCCAGCAGCTTCCGGGGGAGGGCCGGTGATGAGCAGTTCTTC. It yields the protein CASSFRGRAGDEQFF.

This clone occurred a few times. The V gene is TRBV6-6, the J gene TRBJ1-2; D is perhaps TRBD1 (6 bases). Deletions cut 2 bases from V and 6 bases from J, with 16 bases between. Germline loops: CDR1 MNHNY, CDR2 SVGAGI (reference sequence). CDR3 length: 15 amino acids. For the CDR3, the DNA is TGTGCCAGCAGTTACAACCCCCGGCAGGGGAATGGCTACACCTTC. Residues: CASSYNPRQGNGYTF.